This TCR beta chain was obtained from a study of blood T cells in healthy people across ages. Study background: The template switching approach captured approximately one barcoded beta molecule for every two T cells.

A remark on this clonotype: The target antigen is unknown.

This CDR3 contains 14 residues. The V gene's germline CDR1 is SGHRS and CDR2 YFSETQ. V was trimmed by 0 bases and J by 7 bases, leaving 13 bases between them. The study, taken as a whole, reports: Per million T cells, TCR beta diversity dropped about linearly as age rose. Researchers deemed the diversity estimates from one million T cells underestimates.

Together with a sample-barcoded 5' primer, a J-beta primer mix was included in a second PCR lasting about 7 to 12 cycles. Each CDR3 protein is one row after TCRdb ran MiXCR on the 5' RACE reads. The sample lists some 700,000 distinct CDR3 sequences, roughly 47% occurring once. What was sequenced was blood. The sequence was collected from a woman aged 55-70 years in good health. The chain joins TRBV5-1 to TRBJ1-2; D possibly corresponds to TRBD1 (5 bases). The chain's CDR3 is CASSLETVYAGYTF. Written as DNA, the CDR3 is TGCGCCAGCAGCTTGGAGACAGTATACGCTGGCTACACCTTC.